The 2 T cell receptor beta chains below come from one sample, sequenced in a study of regulatory T cells in long-lasting Graves disease (dated by TCRdb to the early 2020s). The method was multiplex PCR. The run used an Illumina HiSeq 4000. TCR beta libraries were built with iRepertoire HTBI primers and Arm-PCR amplification of CDR3 regions. The raw public reads went through TCRdb reprocessing: fastp at Q25, MiXCR clone calling, in-frame beta chains kept. Each record represents a unique CDR3 protein, reported with the most common genes and DNA among its rows. In this sample the table shows over 450,000 distinct CDR3 sequences, about 12% of which occur a single time. 8% to 10% of the sample goes to the ten largest clones. This sample's time point label indicates: newly diagnosed GD, antithyroid drugs for less than 3 months. RNA was extracted from PBMCs in TRIzol for both TCR sequencing and RNA sequencing.

These records were also assigned to another study, of T cells in Graves' hyperthyroidism and ophthalmopathy.

The material was peripheral blood mononuclear cells (PBMCs), obtained at new diagnosis, from a patient treated with antithyroid drugs. Source of these receptors: a young woman with Graves disease. Donor details come from another sample of the same person, matched by shared clones.

This clonotype was seen many times. The chain uses TRBV20-1 and TRBJ1-1; 8 nucleotides line up with TRBD1. Germline V gene lookup returns CDR1 DFQATT and CDR2 SNEGSKA (reference sequence). J gave up 1 base and V 5 bases, and 12 bases lay outside the gene matches. The CDR3 loop spans 16 amino acids. The CDR3 spells CSAGGTGYFSNTEAFF. Here the CDR3 DNA reads TGCAGTGCTGGAGGGACAGGCTATTTCTCGAACACTGAAGCTTTCTTT.

In this sample, this clonotype turned up many times. The V call is TRBV28, the J call TRBJ1-4; tentatively, D is TRBD1 (5 bases). Trimming removed 5 bases at V and 2 bases at J, with 12 bases between. Germline CDR1 and CDR2: MDHEN and SYDVKM. The CDR3 spans 15 residues. The DNA for the CDR3 is TGTGCCAGCAGTCCTGGGGGGGGGACTAATGAAAAACTGTTTTTT. Encoded protein: CASSPGGGTNEKLFF. The full variable domain, its missing parts supplied by reference TRBV28 and TRBJ1-4, is DVKVTQSSRYLVKRTGEKVFLECVQDMDHENMFWYRQDPGLGLRLIYFSYDVKMKEKGDIPEGYSVSREKKERFSLILESASTNQTSMYLCASSPGGGTNEKLFFGSGTQLSVL.